A selection of T cell receptor beta chains follows, all from one sample in a study of blood T cell repertoires in COVID-19. The protocol was immunoSEQ multiplex PCR, while the TCRdb copy is restricted to in-frame clones and leaves out a portion. The data show about 200,000 clones, 84% seen once. The sequenced sample consisted of peripheral blood. All receptors come from a woman between 45 and 60 years old with active or convalescent COVID-19. Both conserved end residues are part of each CDR3. The order of the fields is V gene, clone size, J gene, D gene, CDR3 DNA, CDR3 protein. D genes are given only for firm matches. Clone size is not always given. Where it is, it says once, few, many or a class for expanded clones.

V gene: TRBV6-5
clone size: -
J gene: TRBJ2-5
D gene: -
CDR3 DNA: TGTGCCAGCCTCGAGAGGCAGGGGGAGACCCAGTACTTC
CDR3 protein: CASLERQGETQYF

V gene: TRBV11-2
clone size: -
J gene: TRBJ1-4
D gene: TRBD1
CDR3 DNA: TGTGCCAGCAGCCCACAGGGGACAGGGGGCGAAAAACTGTTTTTT
CDR3 protein: CASSPQGTGGEKLFF

V gene: TRBV11-3
clone size: -
J gene: TRBJ2-1
D gene: -
CDR3 DNA: TGTGCCAGCAGCTTAGTCGCAGCGGCGAATGAGCAGTTCTTC
CDR3 protein: CASSLVAAANEQFF

V gene: TRBV7-9
clone size: -
J gene: TRBJ2-5
D gene: -
CDR3 DNA: TGTGCCAGCAGCCTAAATACAGGGCAAGAGACCCAGTACTTC
CDR3 protein: CASSLNTGQETQYF

V gene: TRBV3-1/TRBV3-2
clone size: -
J gene: TRBJ1-1
D gene: TRBD1
CDR3 DNA: TGTGCCAGCAGCGAGGGAACAGGGGCCCGTCATTGGGCTTTCTTT
CDR3 protein: CASSEGTGARHWAFF

V gene: TRBV11-2
clone size: -
J gene: TRBJ2-2
D gene: -
CDR3 DNA: TGTGCCAGCAGCTTAGTAGGCGGCACCGGGGAGCTGTTTTTT
CDR3 protein: CASSLVGGTGELFF

V gene: TRBV29-1
clone size: -
J gene: TRBJ2-7
D gene: -
CDR3 DNA: TGCAGCGTTTCTGCGGAGGCGTTCTCCTACGAGCAGTACTTC
CDR3 protein: CSVSAEAFSYEQYF

V gene: TRBV28
clone size: -
J gene: TRBJ2-7
D gene: -
CDR3 DNA: TGTGCCAGCAGTCCCGGGAGCCGCTACGAGCAGTACTTC
CDR3 protein: CASSPGSRYEQYF

V gene: TRBV6-2/TRBV6-3
clone size: -
J gene: TRBJ2-5
D gene: -
CDR3 DNA: TGTGCCAGCAGTTATGGTCCGGGAGTGAAAGAAGAGACCCAGTACTTC
CDR3 protein: CASSYGPGVKEETQYF

V gene: TRBV5-4
clone size: -
J gene: TRBJ2-3
D gene: TRBD1
CDR3 DNA: TGTGCCAGCAGCTGGGACAGATTTAGCACAGATACGCAGTATTTT
CDR3 protein: CASSWDRFSTDTQYF

V gene: TRBV28
clone size: -
J gene: TRBJ1-2
D gene: -
CDR3 DNA: TGTGCCAGCCGGGGTTCCTATGGCTACACCTTC
CDR3 protein: CASRGSYGYTF

V gene: TRBV9
clone size: -
J gene: TRBJ2-5
D gene: -
CDR3 DNA: TGTGCCAGCAGCGTAGGGAGGGGAGGCGAAGAGACCCAGTACTTC
CDR3 protein: CASSVGRGGEETQYF

V gene: TRBV1
clone size: -
J gene: TRBJ2-1
D gene: -
CDR3 DNA: TGCACCAGCAGCCTTGATCGCCGGGACAGCGTCGACAATGTTGGGCAGTTCTTC
CDR3 protein: CTSSLDRRDSVDNVGQFF

V gene: TRBV29-1
clone size: -
J gene: TRBJ1-4
D gene: -
CDR3 DNA: TGCAGCGTTGAGACAGATGAAAAACTGTTTTTT
CDR3 protein: CSVETDEKLFF

V gene: TRBV11-2
clone size: -
J gene: TRBJ2-5
D gene: -
CDR3 DNA: TGTGCCAGCAGCTCTGGGAGGTACCAAGAGACCCAGTACTTC
CDR3 protein: CASSSGRYQETQYF

V gene: TRBV6-5
clone size: -
J gene: TRBJ2-1
D gene: TRBD1
CDR3 DNA: TGTGCCAGCAGCCGACCGGGACAGGCCTACAATGAGCAGTTCTTC
CDR3 protein: CASSRPGQAYNEQFF

V gene: TRBV7-6
clone size: -
J gene: TRBJ1-2
D gene: TRBD1
CDR3 DNA: TGTGCCAGCAGCTTAGCTCCGGCAGGGGGCTATGGCTACACCTTC
CDR3 protein: CASSLAPAGGYGYTF

V gene: TRBV5-1
clone size: -
J gene: TRBJ2-5
D gene: TRBD2
CDR3 DNA: TGCGCCAGCAGCCCCGGACTAGCGGGAGGGGTAGAGACCCAGTACTTC
CDR3 protein: CASSPGLAGGVETQYF

V gene: TRBV5-6
clone size: -
J gene: TRBJ2-7
D gene: -
CDR3 DNA: TGTGCCAGCAGCTTCACGGGTGGGAGTGTTATTTACGAGCAGTACTTC
CDR3 protein: CASSFTGGSVIYEQYF

V gene: TRBV5-1
clone size: -
J gene: TRBJ2-5
D gene: -
CDR3 DNA: TGCGCCAGCAGCTTGGCCGCTGGGCCCCAAGAGACCCAGTACTTC
CDR3 protein: CASSLAAGPQETQYF

V gene: TRBV4-2
clone size: -
J gene: TRBJ2-7
D gene: TRBD1
CDR3 DNA: TGTGCCAGCAGCCCTCGGACAGGGGGCGTCTACGAGCAGTACTTC
CDR3 protein: CASSPRTGGVYEQYF

V gene: TRBV28
clone size: once
J gene: TRBJ2-7
D gene: TRBD2
CDR3 DNA: TGTGCCAGCAGTCGACTAGCGGGAGCCTACGAGCAGTACTTC
CDR3 protein: CASSRLAGAYEQYF

V gene: TRBV28
clone size: -
J gene: TRBJ2-1
D gene: TRBD2
CDR3 DNA: TGTGCCAGCCTCCCCCGTGATCTAGCGGGAGAGGAGGGGTTCTTC
CDR3 protein: CASLPRDLAGEEGFF

V gene: TRBV3-1/TRBV3-2
clone size: -
J gene: TRBJ1-3
D gene: -
CDR3 DNA: TGTGCCAGTTCCCGCGGGGGGGACTCCACTGGAAACACCATATATTTT
CDR3 protein: CASSRGGDSTGNTIYF

V gene: TRBV25-1
clone size: -
J gene: TRBJ1-5
D gene: TRBD1
CDR3 DNA: TGTGCCAGCAGTCAGGGGGTCTATCAGCCCCAGCATTTT
CDR3 protein: CASSQGVYQPQHF

V gene: TRBV15
clone size: -
J gene: TRBJ1-4
D gene: -
CDR3 DNA: TGTGCCACCAGCAGGCGGGGGGAAAAACTGTTTTTT
CDR3 protein: CATSRRGEKLFF

V gene: TRBV11-1
clone size: -
J gene: TRBJ2-5
D gene: -
CDR3 DNA: TGTGCCAGCAGCCCGGGGACTTTTAAAGAGACCCAGTACTTC
CDR3 protein: CASSPGTFKETQYF

V gene: TRBV25-1
clone size: once
J gene: TRBJ2-1
D gene: -
CDR3 DNA: TGTGCCAGCAGTCCAGGGGCTGAGCAGTTCTTC
CDR3 protein: CASSPGAEQFF

V gene: TRBV2
clone size: -
J gene: TRBJ1-1
D gene: TRBD1
CDR3 DNA: TGTGCCAGCAGCACCGGGACAGGGGACCGAAGGGCTTTCTTT
CDR3 protein: CASSTGTGDRRAFF

V gene: TRBV18
clone size: -
J gene: TRBJ2-3
D gene: -
CDR3 DNA: TGTGCCAGCTCAGCCCCAGGCAGGTCTGTCACAGATACGCAGTATTTT
CDR3 protein: CASSAPGRSVTDTQYF

V gene: TRBV12-5
clone size: -
J gene: TRBJ1-1
D gene: TRBD1
CDR3 DNA: TGTGCTAGTGGCCCGACCGGGACAGGGGGTAAGGCTTTCTTT
CDR3 protein: CASGPTGTGGKAFF

V gene: TRBV10-3
clone size: -
J gene: TRBJ2-2
D gene: TRBD2
CDR3 DNA: TGTGCCACCCGCGGGGGGAACACCGGGGAGCTGTTTTTT
CDR3 protein: CATRGGNTGELFF

V gene: TRBV19
clone size: -
J gene: TRBJ2-7
D gene: TRBD1
CDR3 DNA: TGTGCCAGTAGCTCCTCCGGGACAGGGGTCTCCTACGAGCAGTACTTC
CDR3 protein: CASSSSGTGVSYEQYF

V gene: TRBV14
clone size: many
J gene: TRBJ1-4
D gene: -
CDR3 DNA: TGTGCCAGCAGCCAAGATCCGGCGACATCGGAATCAGAAAAACTGTTTTTT
CDR3 protein: CASSQDPATSESEKLFF

V gene: TRBV4-1
clone size: few
J gene: TRBJ2-1
D gene: TRBD1
CDR3 DNA: TGCGCCAGCAGCCAAGATCTGCTGAGACAGGGGGCGAATGAGCAGTTCTTC
CDR3 protein: CASSQDLLRQGANEQFF

V gene: TRBV7-2
clone size: few
J gene: TRBJ1-3
D gene: -
CDR3 DNA: TGTGCCAGCAGCTCATTACAGGGCTCTGGAAACACCATATATTTT
CDR3 protein: CASSSLQGSGNTIYF

V gene: TRBV30
clone size: -
J gene: TRBJ1-1
D gene: -
CDR3 DNA: TGTGCCTGGACTTCCGGAGCTGAAGCTTTCTTT
CDR3 protein: CAWTSGAEAFF

V gene: TRBV28
clone size: few
J gene: TRBJ1-3
D gene: -
CDR3 DNA: TGTGCCAGCAGTCTTTCAGGGGGAAACACCATATATTTT
CDR3 protein: CASSLSGGNTIYF

V gene: TRBV5-6
clone size: few
J gene: TRBJ2-1
D gene: TRBD2
CDR3 DNA: TGTGCCAGCAGCTTGTTCGGGACTAGTACTTACAATGAGCAGTTCTTC
CDR3 protein: CASSLFGTSTYNEQFF

V gene: TRBV27
clone size: -
J gene: TRBJ1-6
D gene: TRBD1
CDR3 DNA: TGTGCCAGCAGTTTCCACCGGGACAGGATTTCACCCCTCCACTTT
CDR3 protein: CASSFHRDRISPLHF